A single sample gave rise to the 8 T cell receptor beta chains below, sequenced in a study of CD8+ T cells in alopecia areata. Sequencing templates came from extracted RNA that was reverse transcribed into cDNA. Sequenced by immunoSEQ multiplex PCR; TCRdb stores in-frame clones only, minus some. The sample carries under 250,000 clones, roughly 56% recorded once. Noted treatment: oral pan-JAK inhibitor, 5-10 mg twice daily. The sample in question was CD4+ T cells sorted from blood, obtained at week 4, from a patient treated with tofacitinib. Source of these receptors: a human donor with alopecia areata.

The chain has TRBV5-1 and TRBJ2-1, with TRBD2 matching over 8 bases. The CDR3 contains 15 residues. With V trimmed by 4 bases and J by 8 bases, 11 bases remained unmatched. Germline CDR1 reads SGHRS; CDR2 reads YFSETQ. The CDR3 loop reads CASSPLDGGAYEQFF. The DNA of the CDR3 is TGCGCCAGCAGCCCCTTGGACGGGGGGGCGTATGAGCAGTTCTTC.

V gene TRBV27 combines with J gene TRBJ1-2; 8 bases align to TRBD1. V shed 6 bases and J 8 bases; nucleotides not matched to a gene: 8. The CDR3 covers 13 residues. Germline CDR1 reads MNHEY; CDR2 reads SMNVEV (reference sequence). In nucleotides, the CDR3 is TGTGCCAGCAGAGGGCAGGGGGCGGGAGGCTACACCTTC. It encodes CASRGQGAGGYTF.

The rearrangement links TRBV29-1 to TRBJ1-1; possibly TRBD1 for D (6 bases). The V and J ends lost 5 bases and 3 bases respectively, with 16 bases between them. This CDR3 region has 14 residues. Germline values: CDR1 SQVTM, CDR2 ANQGSEA. CDR3 sequence reads: CSVQTGDEDTEAFF. The DNA of the CDR3 is TGCAGCGTTCAGACAGGAGACGAGGACACTGAAGCTTTCTTT.

This sequence joins TRBV5-1 and TRBJ1-2; D possibly corresponds to TRBD1 (5 bases). The ends were cut back, 1 base at V and 4 bases at J, with 17 bases in the middle. The germline CDR1 and CDR2 sequences are SGHRS and YFSETQ. This CDR3 is 16 amino acids long. The CDR3 sequence is CASSLPPGTDGYGYTF. CDR3 DNA: TGCGCCAGCAGCTTGCCCCCCGGGACGGATGGCTATGGCTACACCTTC.

This clone turned up a few times. CDR3 amino acids: CASSLGVSASPLHF. CDR3 DNA: TGTGCCAGCAGCTTAGGAGTATCGGCGTCACCCCTCCACTTT. The rearrangement uses TRBV11-2 and TRBJ1-6, with D unclear. The V end lost 1 base, the J end lost 10 bases, and 11 bases lay between the germline ends. The CDR3 runs 14 residues. Germline CDR1 reads SGHAT; CDR2 reads FQNNGV.

The chain employs TRBV4-3 and TRBJ2-2; 9 bases map to TRBD2. The germline CDR1 and CDR2 sequences are LGHNA and YSLEER. Trimming cost V 1 base and J 3 bases; bases outside gene matches: 6. CDR3 size: 17 residues. CDR3 sequence: CASSQGLAATDTGELFF. The CDR3 coding sequence is TGCGCCAGCAGCCAAGGACTAGCGGCGACGGACACCGGGGAGCTGTTTTTT.

The V call is TRBV10-2, the J call TRBJ2-2; weak D call: TRBD2 (6 bases). V shed 4 bases and J shed 2 bases, with 8 bases lying between them. Germline CDR1 reads WSHSY; CDR2 reads SAAADI. This CDR3 spans 14 amino acids. The CDR3 sequence is CASSVAANTGELFF. CDR3 DNA: TGCGCCAGCAGTGTAGCGGCTAACACCGGGGAGCTGTTTTTT.

This clone was counted only a few times. The chain has TRBV9 and TRBJ2-7; 8 nucleotides match TRBD1. CDR3 length: 16 amino acids. The V gene's germline CDR1 is SGDLS and CDR2 YYNGEE. Losses at the gene ends were 0 bases for V and 0 bases for J; bases not matched to a gene: 5. The CDR3 reads CASSVGAGGYSYEQYF. In nucleotides, the CDR3 is TGTGCCAGCAGCGTAGGAGCAGGGGGCTACTCCTACGAGCAGTACTTC.